Here is one TCR beta chain with its context. V dropped 2 bases and J dropped 1 base, with 5 bases sitting between them. Germline assignment: CDR1 SNHLY and CDR2 FYNNEI. The CDR3 is 13 amino acids. This sample was included in a study of blood T cell repertoires in COVID-19. TCRdb's table, derived via immunoSEQ multiplex PCR, lists solely in-frame clones and lacks some. Of under 500,000 clones in the sample, around 88% are singletons; the top ten hold more than 4%. Material: peripheral blood. The chain couples TRBV2 to TRBJ1-1; D not resolved. The receptor was isolated from a woman in her twenties or thirties with acute or convalescent COVID-19. The CDR3 nucleotides are TGTGCCAGCAGTGAACAACAGAACACTGAAGCTTTCTTT. Protein sequence: CASSEQQNTEAFF. The whole variable domain, remainder taken from reference TRBV2 and TRBJ1-1, is EPEVTQTPSHQVTQMGQEVILRCVPISNHLYFYWYRQILGQKVEFLVSFYNNEISEKSEIFDDQFSVERPDGSNFTLKIRSTKLEDSAMYFCASSEQQNTEAFFGQGTRLTVV.